This TCR beta chain was recovered during a study of OX40 agonist ivuxolimab in advanced cancers. Study context: Every 2 weeks, patients received ivuxolimab intravenously, dosed at 0.01 to 10 mg/kg.

The study's findings and limits: More expanded clones were seen, on average, in CD8+ T cells than in CD4+.

Method: immunoSEQ multiplex PCR; TCRdb's copy keeps in-frame clones and lacks some. Among roughly 60,000 clones listed, approximately 90% were seen once. The J segment lost 0 bases and the V segment lost 7 bases, leaving 3 bases of the junction unmatched. Germline assignment: CDR1 LNHDA and CDR2 SQIVND (reference sequence). The CDR3 runs to 14 residues. With baseline, cycle 4 day 1, and cycle 7 day 1 as timepoints, blood was sampled. This clone appeared many times. As yet, its antigen is unknown. This TCR was recovered from an adult with an advanced solid tumor such as melanoma, head and neck, liver or kidney cancer. The sample consisted of CD4+ or CD8+ T cells sorted from blood, taken in a trial of the OX40 agonist ivuxolimab. V and J are TRBV19 and TRBJ1-1; TRBD1 matches 9 bases. CDR3 residues: CASNDRGMNTEAFF. In nucleotides, the CDR3 is TGTGCCAGTAACGACAGGGGGATGAACACTGAAGCTTTCTTT.